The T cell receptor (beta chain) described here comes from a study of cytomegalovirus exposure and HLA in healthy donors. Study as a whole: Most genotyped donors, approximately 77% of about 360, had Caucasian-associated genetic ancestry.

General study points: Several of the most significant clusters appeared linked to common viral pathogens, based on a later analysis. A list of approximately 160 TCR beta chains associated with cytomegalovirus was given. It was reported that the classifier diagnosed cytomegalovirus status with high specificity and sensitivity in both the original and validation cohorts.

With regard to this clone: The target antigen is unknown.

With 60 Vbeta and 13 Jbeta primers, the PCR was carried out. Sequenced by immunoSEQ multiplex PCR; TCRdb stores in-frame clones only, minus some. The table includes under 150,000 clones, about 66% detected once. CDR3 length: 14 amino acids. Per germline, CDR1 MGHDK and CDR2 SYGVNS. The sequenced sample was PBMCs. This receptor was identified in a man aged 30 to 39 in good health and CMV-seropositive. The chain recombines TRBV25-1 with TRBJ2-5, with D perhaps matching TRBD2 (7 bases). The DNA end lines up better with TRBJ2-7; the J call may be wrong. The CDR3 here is CASSRAGTTYEQYF. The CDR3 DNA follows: TGTGCCAGCAGCAGAGCGGGGACAACCTACGAGCAGTACTTC.